These 13 T cell receptor beta chains were all obtained from the same sample, sequenced in a study of blood T cell repertoires in COVID-19. Some clones are missing from TCRdb's copy, which holds only in-frame ones; the method was immunoSEQ multiplex PCR. The sample holds 190,000 or so clones, approximately 88% seen once. Sequences were obtained from PBMCs or T cells enriched from blood (not recorded which). The receptor set was obtained from a woman between 18 and 30 years old who had recovered from COVID-19.

J is TRBJ2-3 and V is TRBV9, with a possible D match to TRBD1 (6 bases). V dropped 1 base and J dropped 0 bases, with 12 bases sitting between them. There are 16 residues in the CDR3. Germline V gives CDR1 SGDLS, CDR2 YYNGEE. As DNA, the CDR3 is TGTGCCAGCAGCGTATTTGAGGGGGTTAGCACAGATACGCAGTATTTT. Its protein is CASSVFEGVSTDTQYF. Filled out from reference TRBV9 and TRBJ2-3, the complete variable domain reads DSGVTQTPKHLITATGQRVTLRCSPRSGDLSVYWYQQSLDQGLQFLIQYYNGEERAKGNILERFSAQQFPDLHSELNLSSLELGDSALYFCASSVFEGVSTDTQYFGPGTRLTVL.

The sample holds a few counts of this clone. The V call is TRBV7-9, the J call TRBJ1-4, with D uncertain. The CDR3 is 11 amino acids. With 6 bases removed from V and 12 bases from J, the gap between germline ends came to 11 bases. Germline V gene data show CDR1 as SEHNR and CDR2 as FQNEAQ (reference sequence). CDR3 coding DNA: TGTGCCAGCAGTTTTAGTCGGGAACTGTTTTTT. Translation: CASSFSRELFF.

The chain combines TRBV6-5 with TRBJ2-3; TRBD2 aligns across 7 bases. The V gene end was trimmed by 6 bases and the J gene end by 2 bases; junction bases not matched to a gene: 5. The CDR3 extends over 14 amino acids. CDR1 MNHEY and CDR2 SVGAGI come from the germline V gene. The CDR3 spells CASSGGGDTDTQYF. For the CDR3, the DNA is TGTGCCAGCAGCGGCGGGGGAGACACAGATACGCAGTATTTT.

The rearrangement uses TRBV6-5 and TRBJ1-2; 8 bases match TRBD1. Germline CDR1 MNHEY, CDR2 SVGAGI. The V segment lost 0 bases and the J segment 6 bases; nucleotides outside the gene matches: 6. CDR3 size: 15 residues. CDR3 sequence (DNA): TGTGCCAGCAGTTACTCGGCAGGGGGCTCTAATGGCTACACCTTC. Its protein product is CASSYSAGGSNGYTF.

V usage is TRBV7-9 and J usage is TRBJ2-1; 7 bases align to TRBD2. Trimming at V came to 4 bases and at J to 1 base, leaving 10 bases not matched to a gene. CDR1 is SEHNR, CDR2 FQNEAQ, per germline (reference sequence). The CDR3 sequence is 17 residues long. CDR3 amino acids: CASSSTGQAGSYNEQFF. The CDR3 nucleotides read TGTGCCAGCAGCTCCACCGGGCAAGCGGGGTCCTACAATGAGCAGTTCTTC.

The chain recombines TRBV19 with TRBJ1-4; D gene uncertain. From germline, CDR1 is LNHDA and CDR2 SQIVND (reference sequence). This CDR3 spans 17 amino acids. V was pared by 5 bases and J by 0 bases, with 16 bases between. CDR3: CASSPDLGDATNEKLFF. CDR3 DNA sequence: TGTGCCAGTAGTCCAGACCTGGGCGATGCAACTAATGAAAAACTGTTTTTT.

The J gene is TRBJ1-2, the V gene TRBV7-2; 10 bases align to TRBD1. Germline V gene sequence: CDR1 SGHTA, CDR2 FQGNSA. J was trimmed by 8 bases and V by 5 bases; bases with no gene match: 8. This CDR3 is built from 14 residues. CDR3 region: CASSGWTGGSGYTF. Here the CDR3 DNA reads TGTGCCAGCAGCGGGTGGACAGGGGGAAGCGGCTACACCTTC.

The chain's CDR3 is CASSTTGGSHQPQHF. CDR3 DNA: TGTGCCAGTAGTACCACAGGGGGGAGTCATCAGCCCCAGCATTTT. The rearrangement joins TRBV19 to TRBJ1-5; 8 positions match TRBD1. V dropped 4 bases and J dropped 5; count of bases not matched to a gene: 7. The germline V gene has CDR1 LNHDA and CDR2 SQIVND (reference sequence). The CDR3 has 15 residues.

This sequence joins TRBV11-2 and TRBJ1-2; D remains ambiguous. With 2 bases removed from V and 1 base from J, the gap between germline ends came to 2 bases. CDR3 length: 12 residues. Germline CDR1 and CDR2: SGHAT and FQNNGV. CDR3 bases: TGTGCCAGCAGCTTACGTAACTATGGCTACACCTTC. Protein: CASSLRNYGYTF.

The rearrangement uses TRBV5-4 and TRBJ2-3; TRBD2 matches 10 bases. The CDR3 has 16 amino acids. J gave up 1 base and V 3 bases, and 5 bases lay outside the gene matches. Germline-derived CDR1 and CDR2 are SGHNT and YYREEE (reference sequence). The CDR3 reads CASSSQAGGGTDTQYF. The CDR3 nucleotides read TGTGCCAGCAGCTCACAAGCGGGAGGGGGCACAGATACGCAGTATTTT.

The gene calls are TRBV9 and TRBJ1-2; D unresolved. CDR1 is SGDLS, CDR2 YYNGEE, per germline. The CDR3 covers 14 residues. The V end was cut by 4 bases, the J end by 3 bases, with 13 bases between. This CDR3 is CASSTSDGDYGYTF. The CDR3 nucleotides are TGTGCCAGCAGCACCAGCGACGGAGACTATGGCTACACCTTC.

The chain couples TRBV6-5 to TRBJ1-4; D is unresolved. The ends were cut back, 6 bases at V and 4 bases at J, with 12 bases in the middle. Germline CDR1 is MNHEY and CDR2 is SVGAGI. This CDR3 is 14 amino acids long. The CDR3 bases are TGTGCCAGCAGCCTCTACCCGGGTAATGAAAAACTGTTTTTT. It is translated as CASSLYPGNEKLFF.

The chain carries TRBV19 and TRBJ1-1; TRBD1 matches at 9 bases. This CDR3 is built from 15 residues. Unmatched junction bases numbered 6, after V lost 4 bases and J lost 3 bases. Looked up from germline, CDR1 is LNHDA and CDR2 is SQIVND (reference sequence). CDR3 DNA: TGTGCCAGTAGTACCGTACAGGGGGCCGACACTGAAGCTTTCTTT. Translated: CASSTVQGADTEAFF.